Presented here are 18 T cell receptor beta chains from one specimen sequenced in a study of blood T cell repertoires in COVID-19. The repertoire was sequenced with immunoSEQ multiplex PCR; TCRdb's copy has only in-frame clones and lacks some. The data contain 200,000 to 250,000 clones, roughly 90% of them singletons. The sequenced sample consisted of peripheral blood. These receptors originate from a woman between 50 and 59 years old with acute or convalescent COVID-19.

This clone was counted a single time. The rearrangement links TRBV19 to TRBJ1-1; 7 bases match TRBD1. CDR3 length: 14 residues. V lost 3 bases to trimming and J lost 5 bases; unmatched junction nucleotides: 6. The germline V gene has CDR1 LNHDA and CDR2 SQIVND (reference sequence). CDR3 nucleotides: TGTGCCAGTAGTATTAGGCCCAGGGGGACTGAAGCTTTCTTT. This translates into CASSIRPRGTEAFF.

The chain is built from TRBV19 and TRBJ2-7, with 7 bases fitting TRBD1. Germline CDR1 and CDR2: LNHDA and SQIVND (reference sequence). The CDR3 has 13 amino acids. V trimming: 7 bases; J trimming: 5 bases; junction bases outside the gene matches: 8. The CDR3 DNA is TGTGCCAGTACCCCGACAGGGATCGACGAGCAGTACTTC. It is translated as CASTPTGIDEQYF.

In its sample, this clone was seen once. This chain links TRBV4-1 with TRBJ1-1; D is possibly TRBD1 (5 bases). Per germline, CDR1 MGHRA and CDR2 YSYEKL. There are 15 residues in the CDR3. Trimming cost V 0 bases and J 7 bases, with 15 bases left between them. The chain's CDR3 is CASSQDLAVGGEAFF. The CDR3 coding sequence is TGCGCCAGCAGCCAAGACTTGGCAGTCGGGGGTGAAGCTTTCTTT.

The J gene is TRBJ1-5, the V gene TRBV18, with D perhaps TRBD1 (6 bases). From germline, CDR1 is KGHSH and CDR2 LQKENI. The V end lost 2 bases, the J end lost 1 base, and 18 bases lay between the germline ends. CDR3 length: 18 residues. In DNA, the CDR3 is TGTGCCAGCTCACCAAAAGGGGGAAGATGGGTCAGCAATCAGCCCCAGCATTTT. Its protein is CASSPKGGRWVSNQPQHF.

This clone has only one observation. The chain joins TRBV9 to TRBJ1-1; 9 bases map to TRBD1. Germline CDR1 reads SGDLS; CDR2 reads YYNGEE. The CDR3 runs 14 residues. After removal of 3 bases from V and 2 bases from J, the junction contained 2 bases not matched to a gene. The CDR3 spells CASSAGQGNTEAFF. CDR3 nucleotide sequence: TGTGCCAGCAGCGCGGGACAGGGTAACACTGAAGCTTTCTTT.

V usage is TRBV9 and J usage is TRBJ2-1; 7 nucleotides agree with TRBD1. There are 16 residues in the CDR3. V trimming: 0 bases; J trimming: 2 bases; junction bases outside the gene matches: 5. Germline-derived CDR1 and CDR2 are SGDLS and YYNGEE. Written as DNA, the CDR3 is TGTGCCAGCAGCGTAGCTGACAGGGTAACCTACAATGAGCAGTTCTTC. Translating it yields CASSVADRVTYNEQFF.

The CDR3 sequence: CASSLGQQETQYF. In DNA form, the CDR3 reads TGTGCCAGCAGCCTCGGACAGCAAGAGACCCAGTACTTC. The chain has TRBV3-1 (or the pseudogene TRBV3-2) and TRBJ2-5, with D possibly being TRBD1 (6 bases). This CDR3 is built from 13 residues. The germline V gene has CDR1 LGHDT and CDR2 YNNKEL (reference sequence). The ends were cut back, 4 bases at V and 2 bases at J, with 8 bases in the middle.

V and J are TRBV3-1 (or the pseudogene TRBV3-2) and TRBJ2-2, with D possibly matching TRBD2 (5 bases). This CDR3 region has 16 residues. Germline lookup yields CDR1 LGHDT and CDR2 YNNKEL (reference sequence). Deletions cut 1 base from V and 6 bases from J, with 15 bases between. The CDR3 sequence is CASSQVPSPFPGELFF. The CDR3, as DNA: TGTGCCAGCAGCCAAGTTCCTAGCCCTTTCCCCGGGGAGCTGTTTTTT.

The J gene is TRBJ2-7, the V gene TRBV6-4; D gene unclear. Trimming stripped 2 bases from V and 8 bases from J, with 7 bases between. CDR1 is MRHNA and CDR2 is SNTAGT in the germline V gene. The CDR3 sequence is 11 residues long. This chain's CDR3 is CASSDTSKQYF. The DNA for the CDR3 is TGTGCCAGCAGTGACACATCCAAGCAGTACTTC.

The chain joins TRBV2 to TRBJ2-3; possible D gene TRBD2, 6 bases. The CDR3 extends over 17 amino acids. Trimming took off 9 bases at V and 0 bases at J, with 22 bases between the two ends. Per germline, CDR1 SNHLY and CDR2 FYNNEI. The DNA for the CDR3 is TGTGCCAGTTACACCAAGAATAGCGGTTCTAGCACAGATACGCAGTATTTT. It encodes CASYTKNSGSSTDTQYF.

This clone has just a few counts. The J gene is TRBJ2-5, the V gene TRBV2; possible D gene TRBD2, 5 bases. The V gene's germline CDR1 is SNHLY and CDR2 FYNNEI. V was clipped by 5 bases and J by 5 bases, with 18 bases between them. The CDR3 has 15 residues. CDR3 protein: CASSYTSSGSETQYF. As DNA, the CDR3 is TGTGCCAGCAGTTACACTAGTTCCGGTAGCGAGACCCAGTACTTC.

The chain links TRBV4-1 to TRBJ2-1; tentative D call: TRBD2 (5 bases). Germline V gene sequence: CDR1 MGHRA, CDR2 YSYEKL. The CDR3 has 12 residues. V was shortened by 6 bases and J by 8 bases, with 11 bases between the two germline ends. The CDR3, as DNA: TGCGCCAGCAGTAGAGGGATCGATGAGCAGTTCTTC. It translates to CASSRGIDEQFF.

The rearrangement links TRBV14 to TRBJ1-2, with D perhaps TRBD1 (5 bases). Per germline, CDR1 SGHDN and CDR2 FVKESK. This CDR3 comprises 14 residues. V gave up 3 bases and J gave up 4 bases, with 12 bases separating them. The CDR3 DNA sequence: TGTGCCAGCAGCCACGTAGGGGAGGGCTATGGCTACACCTTC. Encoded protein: CASSHVGEGYGYTF. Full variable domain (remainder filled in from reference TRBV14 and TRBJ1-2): EAGVTQFPSHSVIEKGQTVTLRCDPISGHDNLYWYRRVMGKEIKFLLHFVKESKQDESGMPNNRFLAERTGGTYSTLKVQPAELEDSGVYFCASSHVGEGYGYTFGSGTRLTVV.

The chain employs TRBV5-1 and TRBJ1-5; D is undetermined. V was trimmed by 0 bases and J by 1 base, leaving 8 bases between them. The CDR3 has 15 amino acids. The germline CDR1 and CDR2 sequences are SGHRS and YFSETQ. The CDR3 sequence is CASSLDGGSNQPQHF. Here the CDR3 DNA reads TGCGCCAGCAGCTTGGATGGCGGCAGCAATCAGCCCCAGCATTTT.

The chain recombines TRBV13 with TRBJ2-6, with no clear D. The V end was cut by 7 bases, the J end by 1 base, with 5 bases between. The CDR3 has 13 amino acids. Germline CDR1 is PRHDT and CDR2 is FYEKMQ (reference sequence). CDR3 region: CASTRSGANVLTF. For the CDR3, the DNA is TGTGCCAGCACTAGATCTGGGGCCAACGTCCTGACTTTC.

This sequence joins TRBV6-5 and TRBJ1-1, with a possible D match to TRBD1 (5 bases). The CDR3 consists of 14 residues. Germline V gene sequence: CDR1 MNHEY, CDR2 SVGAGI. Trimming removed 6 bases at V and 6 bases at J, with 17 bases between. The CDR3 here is CASSQRGGLAEAFF. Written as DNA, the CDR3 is TGTGCCAGCAGCCAACGGGGGGGGTTGGCTGAAGCTTTCTTT.

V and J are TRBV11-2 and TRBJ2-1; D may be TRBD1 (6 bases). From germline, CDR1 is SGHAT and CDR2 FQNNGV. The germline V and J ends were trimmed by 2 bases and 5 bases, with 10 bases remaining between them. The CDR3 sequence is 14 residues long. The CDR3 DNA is TGTGCCAGCAGCTTACTGAGGACAGACAATGAGCAGTTCTTC. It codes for CASSLLRTDNEQFF.

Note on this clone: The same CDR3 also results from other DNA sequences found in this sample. Here the CDR3 reads CATSDTDRSYGYTF. The CDR3 DNA follows: TGTGCCACCAGTGATACAGACAGATCCTATGGCTACACCTTC. The V gene is TRBV24-1, the J gene TRBJ1-2; possible D gene TRBD1, 5 bases. The CDR3 is 14 residues long. V was shortened by 3 bases and J by 4 bases, with 11 bases between the two germline ends. The germline V gene encodes CDR1 KGHDR and CDR2 SFDVKD.